One T cell receptor beta chain is described in this entry. At the DNA level, this CDR3 is encoded by other sequences in the same sample as well. Profiling relied on immunoSEQ multiplex PCR, and the TCRdb table lists in-frame clones only, not all of them. The sample has about 110,000 clones, under 95% seen once. The entry originates in a study of T cell responses to AZD1222 COVID-19 vaccine. CDR1 SGDLS and CDR2 YYNGEE come from the germline V gene. There are 13 residues in the CDR3. V was trimmed by 0 bases and J by 4 bases, leaving 4 bases between them. The sample consisted of peripheral blood, taken 28 days after the second AZD1222 dose. This receptor was identified in an adult who received the AZD1222 COVID-19 vaccine. V is TRBV9 and J is TRBJ2-2; D is uncertain. Here the CDR3 DNA reads TGTGCCAGCAGCGTAGTCAGCACCGGGGAGCTGTTTTTT. It encodes CASSVVSTGELFF.